This T cell receptor beta chain was sequenced for a study of T cells in Graves' hyperthyroidism and ophthalmopathy (dated by TCRdb to the late 2010s). Some background on the complete study: Peripheral blood was sampled at the time of initial diagnosis, prior to any treatment. A discovery cohort of about a hundred patients, roughly 43 with Graves' ophthalmopathy and about 58 with stable Graves' hyperthyroidism, was used to find distinguishing TCR V-J signatures. Prospective prediction of ophthalmopathy was tested in an independent validation cohort of 18 to 20 hyperthyroidism patients and around 16 patients who later progressed to ophthalmopathy. The 100 or so discovery patients were divided at random into training and test sets in a 7:3 ratio. In addition, the study compared T-cell repertoires in thyroid tissue and in blood from five to seven Graves' hyperthyroidism patients. After blood sampling, hyperthyroidism patients were treated with methimazole at a starting dose of 30 mg daily, and ophthalmopathy patients were treated with high-dose intravenous methylprednisolone. The paper describes TCR Vbeta CDR3 sequencing of 140 or so peripheral blood samples, made up of roughly 45 ophthalmopathy patients, around 78 hyperthyroidism patients and approximately 17 progressor patients.

V and J lose 3 bases and 2 bases, and a span of 13 bases separates them. Its CDR3 holds 15 amino acids, cysteine through phenylalanine. Here the CDR3 DNA is all that survives: 45 bases in frame from base 1. CDR1 and CDR2 (LNHDA, SQIVND) derive from the germline V gene (reference sequence). General study outcomes and caveats: Most expanded thyroid clonotypes (frequency above 0.001) were also detected in blood, a finding suggesting that blood repertoires may reflect thyroid immune responses. During validation, the model predicted progression to ophthalmopathy a median of approximately 7 months ahead of onset, with almost 71% sensitivity and around 72% specificity. In cross-validation, a model built on a 13 V-J signature told ophthalmopathy apart from stable hyperthyroidism with approximately 90% sensitivity and approximately 84% specificity, and in testing the same model reached 80%/75%. No statistical method was used to fix the sample size in advance, and group allocation was not hidden from the investigators.

Amplification of TCR beta CDR3 regions was carried out from RNA transcripts. For the first round of RT-PCR on the TCR CDR3, the HTBI primer set was used together with the Qiagen OneStep RT-PCR kit. Libraries were constructed in a second round of multiplex PCR, after which size selection and purification were carried out. Paired-end sequencing of the libraries was performed with 100 bp reads on an Illumina HiSeq2000. The original methods were these. SOAPnuke was used to process the raw data, throwing out any read that contained adapters or uncalled bases, had a mean Phred below 15, or lacked an exact constant-primer or identifier match. High-quality paired reads were merged with COPE v1.2.5, and unique nucleotide sequences were defined as clonotypes. MiTCR v1.1 was used to align clonotypes to the IMGT TRBV, TRBD and TRBJ reference segments. The analysis included only V-J combinations with a frequency above 0.0001, which together covered roughly 99% of the repertoires. A TCS score was defined as the ratio of F50 (clonal expansion) to E x V (chaos), with BLOSUM62-based TCRdist applied between CDR3 peptides within each V-J. Welch's t-statistics and random forest reduced approximately 520 V-J features to 13, which were used in a naive Bayes classifier (R e1071). TCRdb reanalyzed the raw reads on its own, using fastp at Q25 for trimming and MiXCR for clone calling, and kept in-frame beta chains. CDR3 protein sequences are deduplicated, and each keeps its most common genes and DNA. TCRdb's processing, not the study's, gives the V and J calls here. Here the sample has about half a million distinct CDR3 sequences; around 16% occur a single time. About 31% of the sample rests with the top ten.

On this clonotype itself: The specificity of this receptor is unknown. Base qualities were left out, and no much larger clone turns up one base away.

Ophthalmopathy patients had moderately to severely active disease, with a Clinical Activity Score of 3 or more, a NOSPECS grade of 4 or more, and a disease duration of less than 3 months. Any patient with an uncontrolled infection, another autoimmune disease, pregnancy or lactation was excluded. Diagnoses relied on clinical symptoms, serum thyroxine and TRAb, thyroid ultrasound and orbital computed tomography. PBMCs were separated from 10 ml of fresh peripheral blood using Ficoll-Paque density gradient centrifugation. Total RNA was extracted with Trizol reagent, and quality was checked on an Agilent 2100 Bioanalyzer.

The rearrangement combines TRBV19 with TRBJ2-5; there is no confident call for the D gene. The sample comprised blood. The clonotype originates from a woman aged 25 to 45 with Graves' ophthalmopathy. The base sequence is TGTGCCAGTAGTATTGGCATCGGCCTTCAAGAGACCCAGTACTTC. Its translation is CASSIGIGLQETQYF.